This T cell receptor (beta chain) was recovered during a study of blood T cell repertoires in COVID-19. Study context: Samples representing acute and convalescent COVID-19 were sourced from the United States, Italy and Spain.

The germline V and J ends were trimmed by 1 base and 6 bases, with 12 bases remaining between them. This CDR3 spans 15 amino acids. Looked up from germline, CDR1 is MNHEY and CDR2 is SMNVEV (reference sequence). Assay: immunoSEQ multiplex PCR; the TCRdb copy retains only in-frame clones and omits some. The repertoire includes about 270,000 clones, more than 85% of them detected once, and 2.8% sits in the top ten. The receptor comes from a man aged 40-49 years who had been exposed to COVID-19. What was sequenced was PBMCs or T cells enriched from blood (not recorded which). This chain joins TRBV27 and TRBJ2-2; D is ambiguous. The CDR3 spells CASSLWIQYPGELFF. CDR3 nucleotides: TGTGCCAGCAGTTTATGGATACAGTATCCCGGGGAGCTGTTTTTT.